The 14 T cell receptor beta chains given below trace back to one sample, sequenced in a study of regulatory T cells in long-lasting Graves disease listed by TCRdb under 2021. According to the study, the label for this sample's time point signals: persistent/refractory GD, antithyroid drugs over 5 years with positive TRAb. For both TCR sequencing and RNA sequencing, RNA was extracted from PBMCs in TRIzol. The library relied on multiplex PCR. TCRdb records Illumina HiSeq 4000 as the sequencer. To build TCR beta libraries, CDR3 regions were amplified by Arm-PCR using iRepertoire HTBI primers. The public reads were reanalyzed by TCRdb: fastp trimming at Q25, MiXCR alignment, in-frame beta chains only. Entries are consolidated by CDR3 protein sequence, retaining the most common genes and DNA. This sample is represented by roughly 500,000 distinct CDR3 sequences; more than 20% of them were singletons. The ten biggest clones cover 7.8% of the sample.

The starting material was peripheral blood mononuclear cells (PBMCs), obtained when the disease was refractory, from a patient treated with antithyroid drugs. The receptors were sampled from a female donor with Graves disease.

J is TRBJ1-1 and V is TRBV5-4; the match to TRBD1 covers 7 bases. The CDR3 sequence is 14 residues long. Trimming removed 4 bases from V and 0 bases from J; junction bases left unmatched: 3. In germline, CDR1 is SGHNT, CDR2 YYREEE (reference sequence). The CDR3 loop reads CASSQGGVNTEAFF. The CDR3 DNA is TGTGCCAGCAGCCAGGGGGGGGTGAACACTGAAGCTTTCTTT. Supplemented by reference TRBV5-4 and TRBJ1-1, the full variable domain reads ETGVTQSPTHLIKTRGQQVTLRCSSQSGHNTVSWYQQALGQGPQFIFQYYREEENGRGNFPPRFSGLQFPNYSSELNVNALELDDSALYLCASSQGGVNTEAFFGQGTRLTVV.

CDR3 in DNA: TGTGCCAGCAGCTCCGTAGGGTCTGGGTACAATGAGCAGTTCTTC. Residues: CASSSVGSGYNEQFF. The rearrangement joins TRBV11-2 to TRBJ2-1; no firm D call. V lost 4 bases to trimming and J lost 4 bases, with 14 bases between them. This CDR3 spans 15 amino acids. Per germline, CDR1 SGHAT and CDR2 FQNNGV.

This clonotype was picked up many times. The chain uses TRBV28 and TRBJ1-1, with D possibly being TRBD1 (5 bases). The CDR3 spans 13 residues. Germline V gene lookup returns CDR1 MDHEN and CDR2 SYDVKM. V lost 5 bases and J 6 bases, leaving 13 bases between the germline ends. CDR3 in amino acids: CASSGGYLAEAFF. The CDR3 DNA is TGTGCCAGCAGTGGGGGGTACCTCGCTGAAGCTTTCTTT.

This clonotype has at least ten counts. The chain carries TRBV3-1 and TRBJ1-1; a weak D match, TRBD1 (5 bases). Trimming shortened V by 4 bases and J by 1 base, and 10 bases separated the two germline ends. This CDR3 has 14 residues. Germline CDR1 and CDR2: LGHDT and YNNKEL (reference sequence). The CDR3 reads CASSPRGRNTEAFF. The CDR3 DNA sequence: TGTGCCAGCAGCCCTCGGGGGAGGAACACTGAAGCTTTCTTT.

This clonotype was seen a few times. V and J are TRBV4-3 and TRBJ2-7; a possible D gene is TRBD1 (6 bases). This CDR3 has 13 amino acids. Trimming took off 3 bases at V and 5 bases at J, with 11 bases between the two ends. Germline V gene data show CDR1 as LGHNA and CDR2 as YSLEER. CDR3 amino acids: CASSHSGHNEQYF. The CDR3 nucleotides read TGCGCCAGCAGCCACTCGGGACACAACGAGCAGTACTTC.

This clonotype has at least ten counts. The chain has TRBV5-1 and TRBJ2-7, with 7 bases that match TRBD1. The V gene end was trimmed by 1 base and the J gene end by 2 bases; junction bases not matched to a gene: 6. This CDR3 region has 15 residues. Germline V gives CDR1 SGHRS, CDR2 YFSETQ. CDR3 loop: CASSLSRQGPYEQYF. In nucleotides, the CDR3 is TGCGCCAGCAGCTTGTCGAGACAGGGCCCCTACGAGCAGTACTTC.

This clonotype was observed at least ten times. The chain recombines TRBV28 with TRBJ1-2; D is unclear. V was cut by 8 bases and J by 3 bases, with 16 bases left in between. Germline values: CDR1 MDHEN, CDR2 SYDVKM. The CDR3 is 14 amino acids. CDR3 in DNA: TGTGCCAGCGCCCTCGGAGGCAGTTACTATGGCTACACCTTC. Residues: CASALGGSYYGYTF.

The CDR3 nucleotides read TGCAGTGCTAGAAGGCTAGTGGGCACCGAGGGCCAGCCCCAGCATTTT. This translates into CSARRLVGTEGQPQHF. V is TRBV20-1 and J is TRBJ1-5; no reliable D call. CDR1 DFQATT and CDR2 SNEGSKA come from the germline V gene (reference sequence). V gave up 2 bases and J gave up 7 bases, with 21 bases separating them. The CDR3 is 16 amino acids.

This clonotype was recorded at least ten times. The gene calls are TRBV29-1 and TRBJ2-5; D unresolved. CDR3 length equals 14 residues. CDR1 is SQVTM and CDR2 is ANQGSEA in the germline V gene. V gave up 2 bases and J gave up 2 bases, with 12 bases separating them. The CDR3 sequence: CSVESPTRQETQYF. In DNA, the CDR3 is TGCAGCGTTGAATCTCCGACAAGGCAAGAGACCCAGTACTTC.

The J gene is TRBJ2-3, the V gene TRBV9; D might be TRBD1 (6 bases). Germline V gives CDR1 SGDLS, CDR2 YYNGEE. The CDR3 contains 16 residues. Trimming removed 0 bases from V and 3 bases from J, with 14 bases in between. CDR3 DNA: TGTGCCAGCAGCGTAGAACAGGGATATGGAACAGATACGCAGTATTTT. Protein sequence: CASSVEQGYGTDTQYF.

The rearrangement uses TRBV7-9 and TRBJ2-7, with D uncertain. The CDR3 totals 18 residues. V was clipped by 6 bases and J by 6 bases, with 30 bases between them. Germline V gives CDR1 SEHNR, CDR2 FQNEAQ (reference sequence). CDR3 DNA: TGTGCCAGCAGTTCTTCAAGCCAAAGTGCCGGACCCCCCTCCGAGCAGTACTTC. Translation: CASSSSSQSAGPPSEQYF.

In its sample, this clonotype was seen a few times. The chain recombines TRBV20-1 with TRBJ2-7; 10 nucleotides align to TRBD2. The CDR3 runs 14 residues. The V segment lost 6 bases and the J segment 2 bases; nucleotides outside the gene matches: 7. Per the germline V gene, CDR1 is DFQATT and CDR2 is SNEGSKA (reference sequence). The CDR3 sequence: CSATGTSAPYEQYF. CDR3 coding DNA: TGCAGTGCGACCGGGACTAGCGCACCCTACGAGCAGTACTTC.

This clonotype was observed at least ten times. V and J are TRBV6-1 and TRBJ2-7; TRBD1 matches 8 bases. V lost 7 bases and J lost 3; bases outside the gene matches: 5. CDR1 is MNHNS and CDR2 is SASEGT in the germline V gene. The CDR3 covers 13 residues. CDR3 DNA sequence: TGTGCCAGCAATGACAGGGGAGACTACGAGCAGTACTTC. It yields the protein CASNDRGDYEQYF.

J is TRBJ2-3 and V is TRBV10-2; D is uncertain. V was clipped by 6 bases and J by 1 base, with 2 bases between them. Germline CDR1 and CDR2: WSHSY and SAAADI. The CDR3 consists of 11 residues. The CDR3 spells CASRRTDTQYF. The CDR3 region has the DNA TGCGCCAGCAGACGCACAGATACGCAGTATTTT.